The rows below give T cell receptor beta chains drawn from one sample of a study of cytomegalovirus exposure and HLA in healthy donors. Profiled with immunoSEQ multiplex PCR; TCRdb holds only in-frame clones, not every one. This sample has about 150,000 clones, with over 80% found just once. The sample was PBMCs. The receptors were gathered from a boy between 2 and 15 years old in good health and CMV-seronegative. CDR3s include the opening cysteine and the closing phenylalanine or tryptophan. The D gene is left open where the match is weak. Rows give clone size only sometimes, using once, few, many, or a class for an expanded clone.

d_gene,v_gene,j_gene,abundance,CDR3nt,CDR3aa
TRBD1,TRBV6-6,TRBJ2-7,NA,TGTGCCACCTCCGGACAGGGGCCGTCCTACGAGCAGTACTTC,CATSGQGPSYEQYF
TRBD1,TRBV4-1,TRBJ2-7,NA,TGCGCCAGCAGCCAGGATAGACAGGGTGCCATTTACGAGCAGTACTTC,CASSQDRQGAIYEQYF
NA,TRBV6-5,TRBJ1-1,NA,TGTGCCAGCAGTGCGGTGAACACTGAAGCTTTCTTT,CASSAVNTEAFF
NA,TRBV6-1,TRBJ1-5,NA,TGTGCCAGTAATAGACAGGTCCAAAGCAATCAGCCCCAGCATTTT,CASNRQVQSNQPQHF
NA,TRBV9,TRBJ1-1,NA,TGTGCCAGCAGCGTAGACAGGGTCATGAACACTGAAGCTTTCTTT,CASSVDRVMNTEAFF
NA,TRBV29-1,TRBJ1-2,NA,TGCAGCGTTGAGGGCCTGACGGAACCCTATGGCTACACCTTC,CSVEGLTEPYGYTF
NA,TRBV7-3,TRBJ1-2,NA,TGTGCCAGCAGCTTAGGTTCGGGAGATGGCTACACCTTC,CASSLGSGDGYTF
NA,TRBV4-2,TRBJ1-2,NA,TGTGCCAGCAGCCAAGACCTAGGGCAGGGGAACTATGGCTACACCTTC,CASSQDLGQGNYGYTF
TRBD2,TRBV10-3,TRBJ2-3,few,TGTGCCATCAGTGAGGCTGCGGGGGGCACGAATACGCAGTATTTT,CAISEAAGGTNTQYF
NA,TRBV15,TRBJ2-1,NA,TGTGCCACCATCAATAACAGGGCTAGACTGAATGAGCAGTTCTTC,CATINNRARLNEQFF
NA,TRBV30,TRBJ1-1,NA,TGTGCCGGACACAACCGGGTCCCGAACACTGAAGCTTTCTTT,CAGHNRVPNTEAFF
TRBD2,TRBV5-6,TRBJ2-5,NA,TGTGCCAGCAGCTTTCTAGCGGGGGAAGAGACCCAGTACTTC,CASSFLAGEETQYF
TRBD2,TRBV2,TRBJ2-3,NA,TGTGCCAGCAGCTCAGTCAGCGGGGGATATAGCACAGATACGCAGTATTTT,CASSSVSGGYSTDTQYF
NA,TRBV6-1,TRBJ1-1,NA,TGTGCCAGCAGTGAACGGGGTCGCGGGATGAACACTGAAGCTTTCTTT,CASSERGRGMNTEAFF
NA,TRBV4-3,TRBJ1-1,NA,TGCGCCAGCAGCCGTGACCCGGGACTTGAAGCTTTCTTT,CASSRDPGLEAFF
NA,TRBV29-1,TRBJ2-3,NA,TGCAGCGTTGAACGTGGCCAGGGGCCACAGTATTTT,CSVERGQGPQYF
NA,TRBV11-2,TRBJ1-2,NA,TGTGCCAGCAGCTTAGGCGGTTCGGGGGTCTATGGCTACACCTTC,CASSLGGSGVYGYTF
NA,TRBV30,TRBJ2-1,NA,TGTGCCTGGACGGGAGATTCCTACAATGAGCAGTTCTTC,CAWTGDSYNEQFF
TRBD1,TRBV2,TRBJ2-7,NA,TGTGCCAGCTGCCGAGATATCGGGACAGGGCAACCCGTAGGCTACGAGCAGTACTTC,CASCRDIGTGQPVGYEQYF
TRBD2,TRBV25-1,TRBJ2-3,NA,TGTGCCAGCAGTGAATTAGGACTAGAAACAGATACGCAGTATTTT,CASSELGLETDTQYF
TRBD1,TRBV6-4,TRBJ2-3,NA,TGTGCCAGCAGCGCGGACAGGGCGGGAGATACGCAGTATTTT,CASSADRAGDTQYF
NA,TRBV6-5,TRBJ1-1,NA,TGTGCCACCCTATGGAACACTGAAGCTTTCTTT,CATLWNTEAFF
NA,TRBV7-6,TRBJ2-2,NA,TGTGCCAGCAGCTTAGCAAGCAGGGCAAACACCGGGGAGCTGTTTTTT,CASSLASRANTGELFF
TRBD1,TRBV10-3,TRBJ2-2,NA,TGTGCCATCGGACAGGGGGGTTACACCGGGGAGCTGTTTTTT,CAIGQGGYTGELFF
TRBD2,TRBV5-4,TRBJ2-5,NA,TGTGCCAGCAGCATTAGCGGGAGGGCCGGAGAGACCCAGTACTTC,CASSISGRAGETQYF
TRBD2,TRBV2,TRBJ2-1,NA,TGTGCCAGCAGGGGGACTAGCGACAATGAGCAGTTCTTC,CASRGTSDNEQFF
NA,TRBV29-1,TRBJ1-2,once,TGCAGCGTTGAAGATTATCTTCAGGGGCCTACTAACTATGGCTACACCTTC,CSVEDYLQGPTNYGYTF
NA,TRBV5-1,TRBJ2-3,NA,TGCGCCAGCAGGGCCGGGGGCGGGAGTACAGATACGCAGTATTTT,CASRAGGGSTDTQYF
TRBD1,TRBV27,TRBJ2-7,NA,TGTGCCAGCACCACTTCGGGGACAGGGGGCTACGAGCAGTACTTC,CASTTSGTGGYEQYF
TRBD1,TRBV19,TRBJ2-2,NA,TGTGCCAGTAGTATCTACAGGGGGCTCGGGGAGCTGTTTTTT,CASSIYRGLGELFF
TRBD2,TRBV18,TRBJ2-3,NA,TGTGCCAGCTCACCTAGACTAGCGGGTCGAGACACAGATACGCAGTATTTT,CASSPRLAGRDTDTQYF
TRBD1,TRBV9,TRBJ1-1,NA,TGTGCCAGCAGCGTAGATGAAGCAGGGGGCACTGAAGCTTTCTTT,CASSVDEAGGTEAFF
TRBD1,TRBV7-9,TRBJ2-2,NA,TGTGCCAGCAGCGTAACAGGGGGCTTGGGCACCGGGGAGCTGTTTTTT,CASSVTGGLGTGELFF
NA,TRBV7-2,TRBJ1-2,NA,TGTGCCAGCAGCTCCGACAGTTTTAACTATGGCTACACCTTC,CASSSDSFNYGYTF
NA,TRBV9,TRBJ2-1,once,TGTGCCAGCAGCGCGGGACTTAGCCAGTTCTTC,CASSAGLSQFF
NA,TRBV4-1,TRBJ2-7,NA,TGCGCCAGCAGCCAACTAACCCCCACCTACGAGCAGTACTTC,CASSQLTPTYEQYF
TRBD2,TRBV19,TRBJ2-3,few,TGTGCCAGTAGTTTCCCTAGCGGGGGGGCAGGAGATACGCAGTATTTT,CASSFPSGGAGDTQYF
NA,TRBV19,TRBJ2-3,NA,TGTGCCAGTAGGAAACTAGATACGCAGTATTTT,CASRKLDTQYF
TRBD2,TRBV7-2,TRBJ2-3,NA,TGTGCCAGCAGCCGCCTAGCGGGGGGGTTGGCAGATACGCAGTATTTT,CASSRLAGGLADTQYF
TRBD1,TRBV30,TRBJ1-1,NA,TGTGCCTGGAGGGCACAGGGGACGGGGATGAACACTGAAGCTTTCTTT,CAWRAQGTGMNTEAFF
NA,TRBV4-3,TRBJ2-3,NA,TGCGCCAGCAGCCAAGAAGCAGGGGATACGCAGTATTTT,CASSQEAGDTQYF
NA,TRBV15,TRBJ2-3,NA,TGTGCCACCAGCAGAGCTGAAGGGGTGACAGATACGCAGTATTTT,CATSRAEGVTDTQYF
NA,TRBV18,TRBJ2-7,few,TGTGCCAGCTCCCAAGGACAGCCGCCTGCCGAGCAGTACTTC,CASSQGQPPAEQYF
NA,TRBV4-1,TRBJ1-2,once,TGCGCCAGCAGCCAAGATGCAGGGGTTTGGAGTGGCTACACCTTC,CASSQDAGVWSGYTF
TRBD2,TRBV2,TRBJ2-2,NA,TGTGCCAGCAGTGAAGCAGGGGGGACTAGCGGGGAAACCGGGGAGCTGTTTTTT,CASSEAGGTSGETGELFF
TRBD2,TRBV5-1,TRBJ2-1,NA,TGCGCCAGCAAGTCTAGCGGGATCCCTCCAGGAGAGCAGTTCTTC,CASKSSGIPPGEQFF
NA,TRBV28,TRBJ1-5,NA,TGTGCCAGCAGTCCCCGGACAGTTATAATGAATCAGCCCCAGCATTTT,CASSPRTVIMNQPQHF
NA,TRBV5-4,TRBJ1-1,NA,TGTGCCAGCAGCCCCGGAGGGGGGGCAACCACTGAAGCTTTCTTT,CASSPGGGATTEAFF
TRBD2,TRBV2,TRBJ2-2,NA,TGTGCCAGCAGTGATCTAAGCGGGGGGTTTAGCACCGGGGAGCTGTTTTTT,CASSDLSGGFSTGELFF
TRBD1,TRBV6-6,TRBJ1-5,NA,TGTGCCAGCAGTCCCAGGGGGCGCGGGGACAATCAGCCCCAGCATTTT,CASSPRGRGDNQPQHF
TRBD1,TRBV19,TRBJ1-6,NA,TGTGCCAGTAGCCCCCGGGACAGGGTCTCACCCCTCCACTTT,CASSPRDRVSPLHF
NA,TRBV30,TRBJ1-5,NA,TGTGCCTGGAGGGACCCTAGTACAGGCTCGATGGCCCAGCATTTT,CAWRDPSTGSMAQHF
TRBD2,TRBV7-8,TRBJ2-2,NA,TGTGCCAGCAGCTTAGTTCGGGAATGGGGCGGGAGTTTAACCGGGGAGCTGTTTTTT,CASSLVREWGGSLTGELFF
NA,TRBV10-3,TRBJ1-3,NA,TGTGCCATCAGTGAGCGGGAAAGCTCTGGAAACACCATATATTTT,CAISERESSGNTIYF
TRBD2,TRBV7-2,TRBJ2-1,once,TGTGCCAGCAGCTTCGGGCTAGCGGGGAGAGATGAGCAGTTCTTC,CASSFGLAGRDEQFF
TRBD1,TRBV19,TRBJ1-1,NA,TGTGCCAGTAGTATTACCGGGACAGCAATGGCTTTCTTT,CASSITGTAMAFF
NA,TRBV2,TRBJ2-1,few,TGTGCCAGCAATGCGGGGCCTGGTGAGCAGTTCTTC,CASNAGPGEQFF
TRBD1,TRBV15,TRBJ1-1,NA,TGTGCCACCCGGGGACAGACGAACACTGAAGCTTTCTTT,CATRGQTNTEAFF
NA,TRBV11-2,TRBJ1-3,NA,TGTGCCAGCAGCTCCCCGAGGACACCGTCTCCCGGAGGAAACACCATATATTTT,CASSSPRTPSPGGNTIYF